This TCR beta chain originates from a study of T-cell reconstitution after alpha-beta-depleted transplantation in children (dated by TCRdb to about 2016). About the full investigation: The study quantitatively tracked T-cell immune reconstitution after TCRalphabeta/CD19-depleted allogeneic hematopoietic cell transplantation in children using TCR repertoire profiling.

The paper's findings and limits, for the study overall: In some patients, the high TCRbeta diversity seen at day 60 was put down to recipient T cells and intrathymic progenitors that had survived conditioning. Apparently early alphabetaT-cell count recovery about two months after transplant reportedly relied on only several hundred rapidly expanded clones derived from non-depleted graft cells. Over subsequent months, a decline in hyperexpanded clone frequencies was noted, and after one year, T-cell counts and TCRbeta diversity were mostly ascribed to newly produced T cells.

What this sample's treatment or condition label stands for: allogeneic hematopoietic cell transplantation with graft depleted of TCRalphabeta T cells and CD19 B cells. The children who served as transplant recipients had been given grafts of TCRalphabeta/CD19-depleted allogeneic hematopoietic cells. CDR1 is given as SGHKS and CDR2 as YYEKEE, both from the germline V gene (reference sequence). Trimming costs V 3 bases and J 6 bases, and their ends lie 17 bases apart. From cysteine to phenylalanine, the CDR3 is 15 amino acids long. Only CDR3 DNA remains: 45 bases, in frame from the first base. In its sample, this clonotype was seen a few times. There is no known antigen for this receptor. No much larger clonotype is one base removed from it; base qualities were not supplied. The method behind the library was PCR. The sequencer listed for this sample is Illumina HiSeq 2500. To normalize quantification of the TCRbeta repertoire, the TCR libraries were built with molecular barcoding that relied on unique molecular identifiers. Starting from the raw public reads, TCRdb applied fastp trimming at Q25, assembled clones with MiXCR and retained in-frame beta chains. Rows merge per CDR3 protein into single entries with the most common DNA and genes. The sample profile shows approximately 650,000 distinct CDR3 sequences; about an eighth of them were found once. Of the sample, around 0.8% is held by the ten largest clones.

This clonotype was sampled from a girl between 2 and 10 years old with congenital amegakaryocytic thrombocytopenia, due to receive a stem cell transplant. Here the chain combines TRBV5-5 and TRBJ2-3, with the D call perhaps TRBD1 or TRBD2, as 5 bases match in each case. Sequenced here: PBMCs, sampled before TCRalphabeta/CD19-depleted stem cell transplant. The bases are TGTGCCAGCAGCTGGACGGGACCCCGGGCGGATACGCAGTATTTT. Translated, it gives CASSWTGPRADTQYF.